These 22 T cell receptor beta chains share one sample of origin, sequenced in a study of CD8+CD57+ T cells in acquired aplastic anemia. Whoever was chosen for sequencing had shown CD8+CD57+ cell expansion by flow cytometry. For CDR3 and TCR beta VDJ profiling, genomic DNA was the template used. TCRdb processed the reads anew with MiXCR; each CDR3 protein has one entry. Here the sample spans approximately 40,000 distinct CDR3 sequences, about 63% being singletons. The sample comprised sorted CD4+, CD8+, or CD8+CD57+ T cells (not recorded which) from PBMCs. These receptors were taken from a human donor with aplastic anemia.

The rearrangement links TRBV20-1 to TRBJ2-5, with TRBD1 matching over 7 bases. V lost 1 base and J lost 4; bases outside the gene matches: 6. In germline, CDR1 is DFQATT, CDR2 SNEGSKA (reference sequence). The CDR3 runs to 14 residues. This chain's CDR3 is CSARAGQNLETQYF. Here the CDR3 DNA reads TGCAGTGCTAGAGCGGGACAGAACTTAGAGACCCAGTACTTC.

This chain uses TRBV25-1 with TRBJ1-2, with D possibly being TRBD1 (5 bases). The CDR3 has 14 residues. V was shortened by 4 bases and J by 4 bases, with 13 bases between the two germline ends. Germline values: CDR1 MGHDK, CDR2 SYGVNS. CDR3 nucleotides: TGTGCCAGCAGTGGTCAGACAGAATCCTATGGCTACACCTTC. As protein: CASSGQTESYGYTF.

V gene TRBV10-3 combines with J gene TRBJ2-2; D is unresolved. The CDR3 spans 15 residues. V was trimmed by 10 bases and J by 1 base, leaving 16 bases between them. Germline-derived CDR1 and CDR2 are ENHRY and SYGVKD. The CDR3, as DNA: TGTGCCACCGCGGACGGATTTCAGAACACCGGGGAGCTGTTTTTT. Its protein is CATADGFQNTGELFF.

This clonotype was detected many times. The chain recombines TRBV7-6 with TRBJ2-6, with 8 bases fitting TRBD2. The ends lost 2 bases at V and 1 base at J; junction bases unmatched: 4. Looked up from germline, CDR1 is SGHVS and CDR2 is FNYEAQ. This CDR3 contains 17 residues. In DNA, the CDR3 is TGTGCCAGCAGCTTAATAGCGGGGAGGTCTGGGGCCAACGTCCTGACTTTC. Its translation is CASSLIAGRSGANVLTF.

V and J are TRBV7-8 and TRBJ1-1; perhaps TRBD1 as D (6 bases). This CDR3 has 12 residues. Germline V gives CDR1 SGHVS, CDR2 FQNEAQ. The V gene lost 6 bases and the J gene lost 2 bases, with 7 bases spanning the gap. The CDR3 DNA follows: TGTGCCAGCAGGGACAGTAACACTGAAGCTTTCTTT. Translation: CASRDSNTEAFF.

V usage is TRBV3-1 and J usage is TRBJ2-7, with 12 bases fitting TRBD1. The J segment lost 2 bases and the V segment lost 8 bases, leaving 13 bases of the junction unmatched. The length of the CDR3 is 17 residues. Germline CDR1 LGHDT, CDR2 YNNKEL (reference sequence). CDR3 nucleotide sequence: TGTGCCAGCGGTTACGGCAGTGGGACAGGGGGCACCTACGAGCAGTACTTC. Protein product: CASGYGSGTGGTYEQYF.

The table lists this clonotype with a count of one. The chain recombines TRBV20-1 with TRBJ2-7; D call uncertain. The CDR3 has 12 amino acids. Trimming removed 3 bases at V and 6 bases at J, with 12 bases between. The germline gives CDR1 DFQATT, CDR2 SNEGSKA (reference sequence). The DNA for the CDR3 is TGCAGTGCTAGGCTTCGCCAAGGCGAGCAGTACTTC. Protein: CSARLRQGEQYF.

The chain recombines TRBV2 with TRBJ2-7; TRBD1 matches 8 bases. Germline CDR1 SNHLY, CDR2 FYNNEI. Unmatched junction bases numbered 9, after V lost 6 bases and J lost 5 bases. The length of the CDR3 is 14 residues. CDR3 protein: CASRRQGIIDEQYF. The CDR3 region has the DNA TGTGCCAGCAGGAGACAGGGGATAATCGACGAGCAGTACTTC.

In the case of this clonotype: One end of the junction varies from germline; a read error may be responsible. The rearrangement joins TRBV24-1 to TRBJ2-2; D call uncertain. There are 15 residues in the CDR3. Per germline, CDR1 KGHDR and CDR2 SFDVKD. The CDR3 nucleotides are TGTCCCACCAGCACTTCCGTCGGCGGCACCGGGGAGCTGTTTTTT. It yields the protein CPTSTSVGGTGELFF.

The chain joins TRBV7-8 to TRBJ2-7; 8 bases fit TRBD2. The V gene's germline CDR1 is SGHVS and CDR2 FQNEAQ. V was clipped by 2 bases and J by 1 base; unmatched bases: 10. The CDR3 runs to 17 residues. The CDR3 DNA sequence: TGTGCCAGCAGCTTACGGTCAGCGGGGGACCTTTCCTACGAGCAGTACTTC. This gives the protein CASSLRSAGDLSYEQYF.

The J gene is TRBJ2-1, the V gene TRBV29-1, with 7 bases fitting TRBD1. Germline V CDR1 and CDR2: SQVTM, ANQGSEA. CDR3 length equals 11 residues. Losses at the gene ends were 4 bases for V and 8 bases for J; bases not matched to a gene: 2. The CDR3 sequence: CSVGTGDEQFF. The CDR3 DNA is TGCAGCGTTGGGACAGGCGATGAGCAGTTCTTC.

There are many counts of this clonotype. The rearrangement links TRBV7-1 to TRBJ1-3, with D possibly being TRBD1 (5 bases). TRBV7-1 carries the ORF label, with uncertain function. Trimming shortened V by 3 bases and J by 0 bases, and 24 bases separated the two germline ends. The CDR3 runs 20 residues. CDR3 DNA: TGTGCCAGCAGCTCTAGGGGAGAGAATTGGGAACTTCCCTCTGGAAACACCATATATTTT. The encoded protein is CASSSRGENWELPSGNTIYF.

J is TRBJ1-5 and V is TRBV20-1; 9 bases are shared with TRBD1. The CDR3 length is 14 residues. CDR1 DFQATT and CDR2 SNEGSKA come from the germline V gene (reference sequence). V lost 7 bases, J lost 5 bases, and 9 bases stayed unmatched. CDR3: CSEWDRAGDQPQHF. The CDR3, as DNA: TGCAGTGAATGGGACAGGGCCGGTGATCAGCCCCAGCATTTT.

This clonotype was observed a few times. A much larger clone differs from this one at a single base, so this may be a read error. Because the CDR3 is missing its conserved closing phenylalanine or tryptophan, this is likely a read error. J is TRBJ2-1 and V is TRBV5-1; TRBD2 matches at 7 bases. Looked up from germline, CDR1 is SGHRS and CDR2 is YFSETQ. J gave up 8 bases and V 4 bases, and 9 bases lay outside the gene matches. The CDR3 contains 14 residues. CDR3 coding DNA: TGCGCCAGCAGCGAATGGACTAGTATACATGAGCAGTTCCTC. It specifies CASSEWTSIHEQFL.

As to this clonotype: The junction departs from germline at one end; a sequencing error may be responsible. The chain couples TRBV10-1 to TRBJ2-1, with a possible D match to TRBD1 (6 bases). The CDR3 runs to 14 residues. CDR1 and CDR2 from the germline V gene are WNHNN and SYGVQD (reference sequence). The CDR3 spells CASSEGTGITMSNF. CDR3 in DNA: TGCGCCAGCAGTGAAGGCACAGGGATTACAATGAGCAATTTC.

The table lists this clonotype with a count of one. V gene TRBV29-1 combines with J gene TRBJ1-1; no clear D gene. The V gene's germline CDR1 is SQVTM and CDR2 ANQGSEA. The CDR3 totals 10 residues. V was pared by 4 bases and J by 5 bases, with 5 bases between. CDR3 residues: CSVVRTEAFF. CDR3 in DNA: TGCAGCGTTGTACGGACTGAAGCTTTCTTT.

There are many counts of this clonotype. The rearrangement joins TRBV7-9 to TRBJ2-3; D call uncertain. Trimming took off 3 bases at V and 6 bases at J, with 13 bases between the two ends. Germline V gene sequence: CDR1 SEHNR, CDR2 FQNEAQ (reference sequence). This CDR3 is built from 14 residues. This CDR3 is CASSFTGFADTQYF. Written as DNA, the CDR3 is TGTGCCAGCAGCTTTACCGGGTTCGCGGATACGCAGTATTTT.

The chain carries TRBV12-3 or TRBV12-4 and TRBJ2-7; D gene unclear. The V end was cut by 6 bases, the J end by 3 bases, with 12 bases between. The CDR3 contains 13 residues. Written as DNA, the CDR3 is TGTGCCAGCAGCCCCAGGCCAGACTACGAGCAGTACTTC. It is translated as CASSPRPDYEQYF.

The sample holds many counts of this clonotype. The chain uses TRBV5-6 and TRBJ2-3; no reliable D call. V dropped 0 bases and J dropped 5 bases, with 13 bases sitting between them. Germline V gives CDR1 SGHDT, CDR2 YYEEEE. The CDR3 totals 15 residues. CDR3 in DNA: TGTGCCAGCAGCTTGGGCCGCGCACGAGGAGATACGCAGTATTTT. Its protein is CASSLGRARGDTQYF.

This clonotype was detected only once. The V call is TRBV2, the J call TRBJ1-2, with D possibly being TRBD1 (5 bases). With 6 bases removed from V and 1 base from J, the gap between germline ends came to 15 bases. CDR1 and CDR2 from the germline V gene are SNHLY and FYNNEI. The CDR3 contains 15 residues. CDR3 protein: CASSNIGVLNYGYTF. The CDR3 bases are TGTGCCAGCAGCAACATAGGGGTGCTTAACTATGGCTACACCTTC.

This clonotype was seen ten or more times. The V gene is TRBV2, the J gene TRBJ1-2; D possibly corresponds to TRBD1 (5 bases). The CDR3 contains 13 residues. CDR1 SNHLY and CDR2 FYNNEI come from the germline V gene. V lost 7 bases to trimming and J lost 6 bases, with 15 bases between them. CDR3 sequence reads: CASTPGTQHGYTF. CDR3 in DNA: TGTGCCAGCACCCCCGGGACCCAACATGGCTACACCTTC.

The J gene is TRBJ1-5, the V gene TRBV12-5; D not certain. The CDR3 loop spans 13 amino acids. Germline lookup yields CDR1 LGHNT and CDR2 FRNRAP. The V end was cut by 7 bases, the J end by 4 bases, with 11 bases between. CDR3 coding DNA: TGTGCTAGTGCGAATGATGGGAATCAGCCCCAGCATTTT. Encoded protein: CASANDGNQPQHF.